The text below deals with one TCR beta chain. The V gene's germline CDR1 is LNHDA and CDR2 SQIVND (reference sequence). V lost 3 bases, J lost 0 bases, and 5 bases stayed unmatched. The CDR3 sequence is 19 residues long. This entry is derived from a study of blood T cell repertoires in COVID-19. Study-wide context: From the United States, Italy and Spain came samples of acute and convalescent COVID-19. Nucleic acid was either cDNA or gDNA, and it came from T cells, B-cell-depleted T cells, or PBMCs.

Under the authors' procedure: Estimation of nucleated cell counts was performed using reference gene primer amplification. Sequenced by immunoSEQ multiplex PCR; TCRdb stores in-frame clones only, minus some. V, J and clone size were drawn from that table, and D and trimming were deduced from the DNA. The sample contains 70,000 to 100,000 clones, 85% to 95% of which appear only once. Sequenced: peripheral blood. This TCR was recovered from a man aged 60 to 69 with acute or convalescent COVID-19. The rearrangement links TRBV19 to TRBJ2-4, with 16 nucleotides matching TRBD2. The CDR3 DNA reads TGTGCCAGTAGTATTTCGGGACTAGCGGGAGGGCTAGCCAAAAACATTCAGTACTTC. It specifies CASSISGLAGGLAKNIQYF.